The 19 T cell receptor beta chains below all came from one sample that was sequenced in a study of identifying expanded T cells in peripheral blood. The protocol was immunoSEQ multiplex PCR, while the TCRdb copy is restricted to in-frame clones and leaves out a portion. The sample contains 70,000 to 100,000 clones, roughly 90% of which appear only once. The sequenced sample was blood. The source is a person aged 18 to 75 in good health.

This chain joins TRBV4-2 and TRBJ1-4; tentative D call: TRBD1 (5 bases). The V end lost 1 base, the J end lost 0 bases, and 15 bases lay between the germline ends. The germline gives CDR1 LGHNA, CDR2 YNFKEQ. The CDR3 is made up of 18 amino acids. The CDR3 loop is CASSQVGGIPPTNEKLFF. CDR3 sequence (DNA): TGTGCCAGCAGCCAAGTGGGGGGGATCCCTCCAACTAATGAAAAACTGTTTTTT.

The J gene is TRBJ2-5, the V gene TRBV28; 7 bases align to TRBD1. This CDR3 region has 15 residues. Germline lookup yields CDR1 MDHEN and CDR2 SYDVKM. V was pared by 5 bases and J by 3 bases, with 9 bases of the junction left unmatched. For the CDR3, the DNA is TGTGCCAGCAGTACCCTGGACAGGAACGAAGAGACCCAGTACTTC. It is translated as CASSTLDRNEETQYF.

V and J are TRBV27 and TRBJ2-3; 11 bases are a match to TRBD1. The CDR3 spans 16 residues. V shed 5 bases and J 3 bases; nucleotides not matched to a gene: 7. Germline assignment: CDR1 MNHEY and CDR2 SMNVEV (reference sequence). The CDR3 spells CASSKWTGGWTDTQYF. The CDR3, as DNA: TGTGCCAGCAGTAAATGGACAGGGGGCTGGACAGATACGCAGTATTTT.

The chain uses TRBV28 and TRBJ1-5, with D tentatively TRBD1 (5 bases). This CDR3 spans 16 amino acids. Trimming took 2 bases from V and 2 from J, leaving 13 bases between them. Germline V lookup: CDR1 MDHEN, CDR2 SYDVKM. For the CDR3, the DNA is TGTGCCAGCAGTTTACGGCGGGGCTTGGGCAATCAGCCCCAGCATTTT. The encoded protein is CASSLRRGLGNQPQHF.

V gene TRBV4-3 combines with J gene TRBJ2-7; 7 positions match TRBD2. The CDR3 consists of 17 residues. J lost 6 bases, V lost 4 bases, and 18 bases had no gene match. Germline-derived CDR1 and CDR2 are LGHNA and YSLEER. The CDR3 sequence: CASSRLITGGAIGEQYF. In nucleotides, the CDR3 is TGCGCCAGCAGCCGATTGATTACGGGAGGCGCGATAGGCGAGCAGTACTTC.

The V and J genes are TRBV6-1 and TRBJ1-1, with D unresolved. CDR1 is MNHNS, CDR2 SASEGT, per germline. The V gene lost 6 bases and the J gene lost 6 bases, with 8 bases spanning the gap. This CDR3 spans 11 amino acids. CDR3 nucleotide sequence: TGTGCCAGCAGGGAATTGGCTGAAGCTTTCTTT. This translates into CASRELAEAFF.

This chain links TRBV7-2 with TRBJ1-6; D not certain. The CDR3 covers 13 residues. V lost 1 base and J 15 bases, leaving 13 bases between the germline ends. CDR1 is SGHTA and CDR2 is FQGNSA in the germline V gene. The CDR3 loop is CASSLVRVEGLHF. CDR3 coding DNA: TGTGCCAGCAGCTTAGTCCGGGTCGAAGGCCTCCACTTT.

The chain uses TRBV10-3 and TRBJ2-1; perhaps TRBD2 as D (5 bases). Trimming left V 6 bases short and J 3 bases short, with 9 bases between. CDR1 is ENHRY and CDR2 is SYGVKD in the germline V gene. The CDR3 runs to 13 residues. The CDR3 loop is CAIRPEGYNEQFF. The DNA of the CDR3 is TGTGCCATCAGACCCGAGGGCTACAATGAGCAGTTCTTC.

The chain employs TRBV15 and TRBJ1-5, with D perhaps TRBD1 (5 bases). Germline assignment: CDR1 LNHNV and CDR2 YYDKDF (reference sequence). V was cut by 8 bases and J by 3 bases, with 11 bases left in between. This CDR3 spans 13 amino acids. The CDR3 spells CATRQGNNQPQHF. In DNA, the CDR3 is TGTGCCACCCGGCAGGGAAACAATCAGCCCCAGCATTTT.

The V gene is TRBV2, the J gene TRBJ2-7; D is ambiguous. The CDR3 extends over 14 amino acids. Per germline, CDR1 SNHLY and CDR2 FYNNEI. V was shortened by 1 base and J by 0 bases, with 7 bases between the two germline ends. Here the CDR3 DNA reads TGTGCCAGCAGTGAAGGCATCAACTCCTACGAGCAGTACTTC. It codes for CASSEGINSYEQYF. Based on the CDR3 plus reference TRBV2 and TRBJ2-7, the full variable domain is EPEVTQTPSHQVTQMGQEVILRCVPISNHLYFYWYRQILGQKVEFLVSFYNNEISEKSEIFDDQFSVERPDGSNFTLKIRSTKLEDSAMYFCASSEGINSYEQYFGPGTRLTVT.

The rearrangement joins TRBV2 to TRBJ1-5; TRBD1 is a possible D gene (5 bases). The CDR3 length is 15 residues. The ends were cut back, 6 bases at V and 4 bases at J, with 16 bases in the middle. The germline gives CDR1 SNHLY, CDR2 FYNNEI. The CDR3 protein is CASRDGGIGNQPQHF. As DNA, the CDR3 is TGTGCCAGCAGAGACGGGGGGATAGGTAATCAGCCCCAGCATTTT. Drawing the rest from reference TRBV2 and TRBJ1-5, the complete variable domain is EPEVTQTPSHQVTQMGQEVILRCVPISNHLYFYWYRQILGQKVEFLVSFYNNEISEKSEIFDDQFSVERPDGSNFTLKIRSTKLEDSAMYFCASRDGGIGNQPQHFGDGTRLSIL.

On this clone: This specimen includes other DNA sequences encoding the same CDR3. The V and J genes are TRBV4-3 and TRBJ2-6; D not resolved. V lost 0 bases and J 2 bases, leaving 5 bases between the germline ends. Germline CDR1 and CDR2: LGHNA and YSLEER. This CDR3 is 15 amino acids long. As DNA, the CDR3 is TGCGCCAGCAGCCAAGACGCAGCTGGGGCCAACGTCCTGACTTTC. Translating gives CASSQDAAGANVLTF.

The J gene is TRBJ1-5, the V gene TRBV27; D may be TRBD1 (5 bases). The length of the CDR3 is 15 residues. Germline lookup yields CDR1 MNHEY and CDR2 SMNVEV (reference sequence). V dropped 2 bases and J dropped 1 base, with 9 bases sitting between them. CDR3 DNA: TGTGCCAGCAGTTTAGGACGGGGGAGCAATCAGCCCCAGCATTTT. Protein product: CASSLGRGSNQPQHF.

This sequence joins TRBV28 and TRBJ1-1; D may be TRBD1 (5 bases). The CDR3 runs 14 residues. The germline CDR1 and CDR2 sequences are MDHEN and SYDVKM. V dropped 3 bases and J dropped 1 base, with 9 bases sitting between them. The CDR3 sequence: CASSFRTPNTEAFF. In nucleotides, the CDR3 is TGTGCCAGCAGTTTCCGGACACCGAACACTGAAGCTTTCTTT.

With respect to this clone: The same CDR3 is also encoded by other DNA sequences in this sample. V is TRBV27 and J is TRBJ2-2; perhaps TRBD1 as D (6 bases). Per the germline V gene, CDR1 is MNHEY and CDR2 is SMNVEV (reference sequence). CDR3 length: 14 amino acids. V lost 6 bases and J 4 bases, leaving 12 bases between the germline ends. The CDR3 is CASRLGQPTGELFF. CDR3 coding DNA: TGTGCCAGCAGGTTAGGACAGCCCACCGGGGAGCTGTTTTTT.

The J gene is TRBJ2-7, the V gene TRBV28; 8 bases are shared with TRBD2. Germline loops: CDR1 MDHEN, CDR2 SYDVKM. The CDR3 loop spans 16 amino acids. Unmatched junction bases numbered 6, after V lost 2 bases and J lost 0 bases. The CDR3 sequence is CASSLQGGRSSYEQYF. In DNA, the CDR3 is TGTGCCAGCAGTTTACAAGGCGGGAGGAGCTCCTACGAGCAGTACTTC.

The chain uses TRBV6-1 and TRBJ2-3; 12 bases are shared with TRBD2. V was clipped by 4 bases and J by 4 bases; unmatched bases: 6. Germline loops: CDR1 MNHNS, CDR2 SASEGT. There are 16 residues in the CDR3. Written as DNA, the CDR3 is TGTGCCAGCAGTGCCTTGGGGACTAGCGGGCCAGATACGCAGTATTTT. Its translation: CASSALGTSGPDTQYF.

V and J are TRBV6-1 and TRBJ1-4; the match to TRBD1 covers 8 bases. CDR3 size: 17 residues. V lost 2 bases to trimming and J lost 8 bases; unmatched junction nucleotides: 13. Germline V CDR1 and CDR2: MNHNS, SASEGT. For the CDR3, the DNA is TGTGCCAGCAGTGAATACATATGGACAGGGACCGGGGAAAAACTGTTTTTT. Amino acids: CASSEYIWTGTGEKLFF.

The gene calls are TRBV5-5 and TRBJ2-7; possibly TRBD1 for D (5 bases). Germline values: CDR1 SGHKS, CDR2 YYEKEE (reference sequence). There are 13 residues in the CDR3. Trimming shortened V by 4 bases and J by 5 bases, and 13 bases separated the two germline ends. Here the CDR3 DNA reads TGTGCCAGCAGCCTTGGGGCTTATAACGAGCAGTACTTC. It specifies CASSLGAYNEQYF.